The 25 T cell receptor beta chains presented below share a single source sample, sequenced in a study of blood T cell repertoires in COVID-19. Sequencing was performed with immunoSEQ multiplex PCR; in TCRdb, only in-frame clones are kept and a portion is missing. The table includes some 30,000 clones, approximately 81% detected once. Sample: peripheral blood. All receptors derive from a man older than 75 with active COVID-19.

This chain connects TRBV3-1 (or the pseudogene TRBV3-2) to TRBJ1-2, with D maybe TRBD1 (5 bases). The CDR3 contains 14 residues. Trimming left V 1 base short and J 9 bases short, with 15 bases between. Germline loops: CDR1 LGHDT, CDR2 YNNKEL (reference sequence). CDR3 loop: CASSQGGGRGSYTF. CDR3 nucleotides: TGTGCCAGCAGCCAAGGAGGAGGGAGGGGAAGCTACACCTTC.

V usage is TRBV7-9 and J usage is TRBJ2-5; weak D call: TRBD1 (6 bases). Per germline, CDR1 SEHNR and CDR2 FQNEAQ (reference sequence). The CDR3 length is 17 residues. V was shortened by 5 bases and J by 1 base, with 20 bases between the two germline ends. This chain's CDR3 is CASSGGRTAIAQETQYF. CDR3 DNA: TGTGCCAGCAGCGGAGGCCGGACAGCCATTGCCCAAGAGACCCAGTACTTC.

CDR3 residues: CASRRQVADTQYF. Here the CDR3 DNA reads TGTGCCAGCAGAAGACAGGTAGCAGATACGCAGTATTTT. V is TRBV6-4 and J is TRBJ2-3; perhaps TRBD1 as D (6 bases). Germline-derived CDR1 and CDR2 are MRHNA and SNTAGT. The CDR3 has 13 residues. V shed 6 bases and J shed 4 bases, with 11 bases lying between them.

The DNA for the CDR3 is TGTGCCAGCAGCCGGGGAATCTACAATGAGCAGTTCTTC. Its protein is CASSRGIYNEQFF. The chain recombines TRBV6-4 with TRBJ2-1; D perhaps matches TRBD2 (5 bases). The CDR3 totals 13 residues. Trimming pared 6 bases from V and 3 bases from J, leaving 9 bases between. Germline CDR1 MRHNA, CDR2 SNTAGT.

This clone was counted once. The chain has TRBV3-1 (or the pseudogene TRBV3-2) and TRBJ2-7; 13 positions match TRBD2. J lost 4 bases, V lost 3 bases, and 3 bases had no gene match. This CDR3 is 15 amino acids long. CDR1 and CDR2 (germline): LGHDT, YNNKEL (reference sequence). CDR3 nucleotide sequence: TGTGCCAGCAGCCACAGACTAGCGGGGGGTTACGAGCAGTACTTC. It translates to CASSHRLAGGYEQYF.

This clone was found a few times. This chain uses TRBV5-6 with TRBJ1-6; 7 nucleotides match TRBD1. This CDR3 has 14 amino acids. V shed 3 bases and J 6 bases; nucleotides not matched to a gene: 3. Germline V gives CDR1 SGHDT, CDR2 YYEEEE. The CDR3 region has the DNA TGTGCCAGCAGCTGGAGGGACAGTAATTCACCCCTCCACTTT. Translating it yields CASSWRDSNSPLHF.

V and J are TRBV11-2 and TRBJ2-1; 9 positions match TRBD1. Germline CDR1 and CDR2: SGHAT and FQNNGV. The CDR3 loop spans 15 amino acids. J was trimmed by 5 bases and V by 6 bases; bases with no gene match: 8. This chain's CDR3 is CASRRPGQGNNEQFF. The CDR3, as DNA: TGTGCCAGCAGGAGGCCGGGACAGGGTAACAATGAGCAGTTCTTC. The entire variable domain, with the rest obtained from reference TRBV11-2 and TRBJ2-1, is as follows: EAGVAQSPRYKIIEKRQSVAFWCNPISGHATLYWYQQILGQGPKLLIQFQNNGVVDDSQLPKDRFSAERLKGVDSTLKIQPAKLEDSAVYLCASRRPGQGNNEQFFGPGTRLTVL.

This CDR3 reads CASSSLYGYTF. The CDR3 DNA reads as TGTGCCAGCAGTTCCCTCTATGGCTACACCTTC. The chain joins TRBV6-6 to TRBJ1-2; D remains unclear. Germline CDR1 reads MNHNY; CDR2 reads SVGAGI (reference sequence). V lost 4 bases to trimming and J lost 4 bases, with 4 bases between them. This CDR3 spans 11 amino acids.

This clone was observed once. This sequence joins TRBV11-2 and TRBJ2-7; TRBD1 is a possible D gene (5 bases). The CDR3 length is 17 residues. Germline values: CDR1 SGHAT, CDR2 FQNNGV. Trimming pared 2 bases from V and 6 bases from J, leaving 23 bases between. The CDR3 region has the DNA TGTGCCAGCAGCTTAACCTCTTCTCCAGGGATGATCTCCGAGCAGTACTTC. Its translation: CASSLTSSPGMISEQYF.

The chain combines TRBV6-5 with TRBJ2-7, with D perhaps matching TRBD1 (5 bases). V lost 5 bases and J lost 4, with 9 bases in between. The germline V gene encodes CDR1 MNHEY and CDR2 SVGAGI. The CDR3 has 12 residues. CDR3 nucleotide sequence: TGTGCCAGCAGTAATCAGGGTTACGAGCAGTACTTC. This translates into CASSNQGYEQYF.

The chain couples TRBV2 to TRBJ2-3, with 9 bases lining up with TRBD1. The CDR3 contains 15 residues. V dropped 3 bases and J dropped 1; count of bases not matched to a gene: 2. Germline assignment: CDR1 SNHLY and CDR2 FYNNEI. The CDR3 reads CASSDRTGGTDTQYF. In DNA, the CDR3 is TGTGCCAGCAGTGACCGGACAGGGGGCACAGATACGCAGTATTTT.

The chain links TRBV6-5 to TRBJ2-3; D might be TRBD1 (5 bases). Trimming stripped 2 bases from V and 5 bases from J, with 17 bases between. The germline V gene encodes CDR1 MNHEY and CDR2 SVGAGI. The CDR3 is 16 residues long. The chain's CDR3 is CASSYGLGQGIDTQYF. The CDR3, as DNA: TGTGCCAGCAGTTACGGCCTGGGCCAGGGCATAGATACGCAGTATTTT.

This clone has only a few counts. The V call is TRBV29-1, the J call TRBJ2-7, with D perhaps TRBD1 (6 bases). Trimming left V 7 bases short and J 6 bases short, with 19 bases between. Germline V gene lookup returns CDR1 SQVTM and CDR2 ANQGSEA. The CDR3 consists of 13 residues. DNA of the CDR3: TGCAGCGCCGCGGACAGCATGGTGTCCGAGCAGTACTTC. Protein: CSAADSMVSEQYF.

The rearrangement joins TRBV27 to TRBJ2-3; 7 bases are a match to TRBD1. The germline gives CDR1 MNHEY, CDR2 SMNVEV (reference sequence). The CDR3 runs to 15 residues. With V trimmed by 6 bases and J by 4 bases, 10 bases remained unmatched. CDR3 in DNA: TGTGCCAGCAGGCCCCACAGGGGTGACGCAGATACGCAGTATTTT. It specifies CASRPHRGDADTQYF.

The chain employs TRBV5-5 and TRBJ1-1, with D perhaps matching TRBD1 (5 bases). The CDR3 is 12 amino acids. The V gene's germline CDR1 is SGHKS and CDR2 YYEKEE (reference sequence). Trimming took 4 bases from V and 10 from J, leaving 14 bases between them. The CDR3 loop reads CASSPPGVLAFF. In DNA, the CDR3 is TGTGCCAGCAGCCCGCCGGGGGTGCTAGCTTTCTTT.

The V gene is TRBV29-1, the J gene TRBJ2-1, with D tentatively TRBD2 (6 bases). CDR3 length: 11 residues. V shed 2 bases and J shed 7 bases, with 6 bases lying between them. The germline V gene encodes CDR1 SQVTM and CDR2 ANQGSEA. The CDR3 bases are TGCAGCGTTGAACGGGGGAATGAGCAGTTCTTC. Its translation: CSVERGNEQFF.

V usage is TRBV5-6 and J usage is TRBJ2-2; possible D gene TRBD2, 5 bases. CDR3 length: 16 residues. Germline V gene sequence: CDR1 SGHDT, CDR2 YYEEEE. Trimming shortened V by 4 bases and J by 4 bases, and 17 bases separated the two germline ends. CDR3 region: CASSKVTKRVTGELFF. The CDR3 DNA reads as TGTGCCAGCAGCAAGGTGACAAAGAGGGTCACCGGGGAGCTGTTTTTT.

This chain joins TRBV2 and TRBJ1-2, with D hard to call. Per germline, CDR1 SNHLY and CDR2 FYNNEI. This CDR3 has 13 amino acids. Trimming cost V 3 bases and J 8 bases, with 13 bases left between them. DNA for the CDR3: TGTGCCAGCAGTGAGTCAACTATGCAGGGCTACACCTTC. Its protein product is CASSESTMQGYTF.

The rearrangement links TRBV7-2 to TRBJ1-4; TRBD1 aligns across 12 bases. The CDR3 totals 17 residues. Germline V lookup: CDR1 SGHTA, CDR2 FQGNSA. Losses at the gene ends were 6 bases for V and 7 bases for J; bases not matched to a gene: 12. In DNA form, the CDR3 reads TGTGCCAGCAGTCGAGGGACAGGGGGCTTTATAAGTGAAAAACTGTTTTTT. Its translation: CASSRGTGGFISEKLFF.

This chain connects TRBV5-5 to TRBJ1-5; D gene uncertain. The CDR3 totals 14 residues. Looked up from germline, CDR1 is SGHKS and CDR2 is YYEKEE (reference sequence). Trimming cost V 4 bases and J 0 bases, with 8 bases left between them. CDR3 loop: CASSNGYSNQPQHF. Written as DNA, the CDR3 is TGTGCCAGCAGCAACGGGTATAGCAATCAGCCCCAGCATTTT.

This chain connects TRBV5-4 to TRBJ2-3; no clear D gene. The V and J ends lost 4 bases and 1 base respectively, with 13 bases between them. There are 15 residues in the CDR3. In germline, CDR1 is SGHNT, CDR2 YYREEE (reference sequence). CDR3 DNA: TGTGCCAGCAGCCGCGCTCATGAAGGCACAGATACGCAGTATTTT. Translating it yields CASSRAHEGTDTQYF. The full variable domain, with the rest looked up from reference TRBV5-4 and TRBJ2-3, is ETGVTQSPTHLIKTRGQQVTLRCSSQSGHNTVSWYQQALGQGPQFIFQYYREEENGRGNFPPRFSGLQFPNYSSELNVNALELDDSALYLCASSRAHEGTDTQYFGPGTRLTVL.

The chain combines TRBV7-6 with TRBJ2-7; TRBD1 matches 12 bases. The trim removed 5 bases at V and 4 bases at J, leaving 6 bases unmatched. This CDR3 spans 15 amino acids. Per the germline V gene, CDR1 is SGHVS and CDR2 is FNYEAQ. The CDR3 is CASSGGTGGVYEQYF. DNA of the CDR3: TGTGCCAGCAGCGGAGGGACAGGGGGCGTTTACGAGCAGTACTTC.

In DNA, the CDR3 is TGTGCCTGGAGATCAACACAGGGGCTGTTCTACGAGCAGTACTTC. As protein: CAWRSTQGLFYEQYF. The genes are TRBV30 and TRBJ2-7; 7 bases are shared with TRBD1. The CDR3 has 15 amino acids. V gave up 3 bases and J gave up 3 bases; unmatched junction bases: 11. Germline V gene lookup returns CDR1 GTSNPN and CDR2 SVGIG (reference sequence). The full variable domain, its missing parts supplied by reference TRBV30 and TRBJ2-7, is SQTIHQWPATLVQPVGSPLSLECTVEGTSNPNLYWYRQAAGRGLQLLFYSVGIGQISSEVPQNLSASRPQDRQFILSSKKLLLSDSGFYLCAWRSTQGLFYEQYFGPGTRLTVT.

The chain links TRBV7-2 to TRBJ1-1; 7 bases fit TRBD1. Trimming cost V 1 base and J 10 bases; bases outside gene matches: 3. CDR1 is SGHTA and CDR2 is FQGNSA in the germline V gene. The CDR3 has 12 amino acids. CDR3 sequence: CASSLEAGGAFF. CDR3 nucleotide sequence: TGTGCCAGCAGCTTAGAGGCAGGGGGAGCTTTCTTT.

CDR3: CASRLETSGSYEQYF. The CDR3 DNA sequence: TGTGCAAGTCGCTTAGAGACTAGCGGTTCCTACGAGCAGTACTTC. The V call is TRBV12-2, the J call TRBJ2-7; no DNA check was done on the table's D call, TRBD2. TRBV12-2 is flagged as a pseudogene. The CDR3 has 15 amino acids.